Listed here are 32 T cell receptor beta chains from one sample, sequenced in a study of blood T cell repertoires in COVID-19. Assay used: immunoSEQ multiplex PCR; TCRdb lists only in-frame clones, some missing. The top ten hold 10% of the sample, which has approximately 100,000 clones, roughly nine tenths seen once. The specimen sequenced was peripheral blood. The source is a man aged 50 to 59 with acute or convalescent COVID-19.

The genes are TRBV3-1 (or the pseudogene TRBV3-2) and TRBJ2-1; unclear D gene. The V gene's germline CDR1 is LGHDT and CDR2 YNNKEL (reference sequence). Trimming cost V 6 bases and J 8 bases, with 8 bases left between them. This CDR3 contains 11 residues. The CDR3 spells CASRLGDEQFF. In nucleotides, the CDR3 is TGTGCCAGCAGACTGGGCGATGAGCAGTTCTTC.

V gene TRBV19 combines with J gene TRBJ1-2; 11 nucleotides align to TRBD1. This CDR3 contains 15 residues. The germline V gene has CDR1 LNHDA and CDR2 SQIVND (reference sequence). V was clipped by 5 bases and J by 3 bases; unmatched bases: 5. In DNA, the CDR3 is TGTGCCAGTAGTCCCGGGACAGGGGGATACTATGGCTACACCTTC. It yields the protein CASSPGTGGYYGYTF.

J is TRBJ1-5 and V is TRBV5-1; 8 positions match TRBD1. Germline values: CDR1 SGHRS, CDR2 YFSETQ. The CDR3 runs to 15 residues. After removal of 3 bases from V and 3 bases from J, the junction contained 5 bases not matched to a gene. The CDR3 nucleotides are TGCGCCAGCAGCTCGGGACAGGCCCCCAATCAGCCCCAGCATTTT. Translated, it gives CASSSGQAPNQPQHF.

The CDR3 region is CASRPNRDGNTEAFF. CDR3 bases: TGTGCCAGCAGACCTAACAGGGATGGGAACACTGAAGCTTTCTTT. J is TRBJ1-1 and V is TRBV14; weak D call: TRBD1 (6 bases). Germline V gene sequence: CDR1 SGHDN, CDR2 FVKESK. This CDR3 region has 15 residues. Trimming cost V 6 bases and J 1 base, with 15 bases left between them.

V and J are TRBV18 and TRBJ1-1; possibly TRBD1 for D (5 bases). CDR1 and CDR2 (germline): KGHSH, LQKENI. V lost 1 base, J lost 2 bases, and 11 bases lay in between. The CDR3 extends over 15 amino acids. Here the CDR3 DNA reads TGTGCCAGCTCACCACAGAAACAGGCCAACACTGAAGCTTTCTTT. Amino acids: CASSPQKQANTEAFF.

The genes are TRBV3-1 (or the pseudogene TRBV3-2) and TRBJ1-1, with D uncertain. Trimming removed 2 bases from V and 3 bases from J, with 10 bases in between. CDR1 and CDR2 (germline): LGHDT, YNNKEL (reference sequence). This CDR3 comprises 14 residues. CDR3 amino acids: CASSQQVAYTEAFF. CDR3 bases: TGTGCCAGCAGCCAACAGGTGGCGTACACTGAAGCTTTCTTT.

The chain couples TRBV2 to TRBJ2-5, with D possibly being TRBD2 (5 bases). Between the trimmed V and J ends, which lost 7 bases and 4 bases, there was a span of 7 bases. The CDR3 has 11 amino acids. Germline values: CDR1 SNHLY, CDR2 FYNNEI. CDR3 nucleotides: TGTGCCAGCAATGCGGGAGAGACCCAGTACTTC. It codes for CASNAGETQYF.

The chain links TRBV18 to TRBJ2-4, with 8 bases fitting TRBD1. Germline trimming cut 5 bases from V and 0 bases from J; bases unmatched to any gene: 12. The CDR3 contains 18 residues. Per the germline V gene, CDR1 is KGHSH and CDR2 is LQKENI. In DNA form, the CDR3 reads TGTGCCAGCTCAAAAGGACAGGGACGAAGCCTAGCCAAAAACATTCAGTACTTC. It codes for CASSKGQGRSLAKNIQYF.

The chain joins TRBV19 to TRBJ1-4; D gene unclear. This CDR3 has 15 amino acids. Trimming removed 6 bases at V and 0 bases at J, with 11 bases between. The germline CDR1 and CDR2 sequences are LNHDA and SQIVND (reference sequence). The CDR3 here is CASSNNGATNEKLFF. DNA for the CDR3: TGTGCCAGTAGCAACAATGGAGCAACTAATGAAAAACTGTTTTTT. Full variable domain (missing parts from reference TRBV19 and TRBJ1-4): DGGITQSPKYLFRKEGQNVTLSCEQNLNHDAMYWYRQDPGQGLRLIYYSQIVNDFQKGDIAEGYSVSREKKESFPLTVTSAQKNPTAFYLCASSNNGATNEKLFFGSGTQLSVL.

The chain is built from TRBV10-3 and TRBJ1-1, with TRBD1 identical over 7 bases. This CDR3 has 15 residues. The ends lost 7 bases at V and 4 bases at J; junction bases unmatched: 12. Germline V CDR1 and CDR2: ENHRY, SYGVKD. CDR3 coding DNA: TGTGCCATCAACGCACAAGGGGGCCGTAGCACTGAAGCTTTCTTT. Translated, it gives CAINAQGGRSTEAFF.

This chain uses TRBV7-9 with TRBJ2-5, with D uncertain. The CDR3 sequence is 13 residues long. V shed 1 base and J shed 5 bases, with 8 bases lying between them. CDR1 and CDR2 from the germline V gene are SEHNR and FQNEAQ (reference sequence). The CDR3 coding sequence is TGTGCCAGCAGCTTAGACGGTTGGGAGACCCAGTACTTC. This codes for CASSLDGWETQYF.

The chain combines TRBV11-2 with TRBJ2-1, with 14 bases that match TRBD2. The CDR3 runs to 18 residues. Germline CDR1 is SGHAT and CDR2 is FQNNGV. With 1 base clipped from V and 9 bases from J, the junction kept 11 bases outside the gene matches. For the CDR3, the DNA is TGTGCCAGCAGCTTAGGCTTACCGGGACTAGCGGGAGCAGGTGAGCAGTTCTTC. Its protein product is CASSLGLPGLAGAGEQFF.

V gene TRBV7-9 combines with J gene TRBJ1-4; D not certain. V dropped 1 base and J dropped 10 bases, with 7 bases sitting between them. The CDR3 consists of 12 residues. CDR1 and CDR2 (germline): SEHNR, FQNEAQ (reference sequence). This chain's CDR3 is CASSLETRKLFF. In DNA form, the CDR3 reads TGTGCCAGCAGCTTAGAAACACGAAAACTGTTTTTT. The full variable domain, with the rest looked up from reference TRBV7-9 and TRBJ1-4, is DTGVSQNPRHKITKRGQNVTFRCDPISEHNRLYWYRQTLGQGPEFLTYFQNEAQLEKSRLLSDRFSAERPKGSFSTLEIQRTEQGDSAMYLCASSLETRKLFFGSGTQLSVL.

The V call is TRBV24-1, the J call TRBJ1-5, with TRBD1 as a possible D gene (5 bases). This CDR3 contains 16 residues. CDR1 is KGHDR and CDR2 is SFDVKD in the germline V gene. V lost 3 bases and J 0 bases, leaving 11 bases between the germline ends. The CDR3 coding sequence is TGTGCCACCAGTGATCCCCTAGGGGATAGCAATCAGCCCCAGCATTTT. Its translation: CATSDPLGDSNQPQHF.

The J gene is TRBJ1-2, the V gene TRBV12-5, with 7 positions matching TRBD1. Germline CDR1 is LGHNT and CDR2 is FRNRAP. Germline trimming cut 0 bases from V and 6 bases from J; bases unmatched to any gene: 10. This CDR3 region has 16 residues. CDR3 sequence: CASGLVLKQGTDGYTF. The CDR3 nucleotides read TGTGCTAGTGGTTTGGTACTGAAACAGGGGACCGATGGCTACACCTTC.

This clone is a singleton in its sample. The CDR3 region has the DNA TGTGCCACCAGCATCGACAGGGGACCCACTGAAGCTTTCTTT. This codes for CATSIDRGPTEAFF. V is TRBV15 and J is TRBJ1-1, with 8 bases lining up with TRBD1. The length of the CDR3 is 14 residues. After removal of 4 bases from V and 4 bases from J, the junction contained 5 bases not matched to a gene. The germline V gene encodes CDR1 LNHNV and CDR2 YYDKDF (reference sequence).

CDR3 residues: CASTRGASQFF. DNA of the CDR3: TGTGCCAGCACCCGAGGCGCCTCGCAGTTCTTC. The chain recombines TRBV12-3 or TRBV12-4 with TRBJ2-1; D is uncertain. There are 11 residues in the CDR3. V lost 7 bases and J lost 12, with 13 bases in between.

V and J are TRBV13 and TRBJ2-1, with D tentatively TRBD1 (6 bases). The CDR3 is made up of 12 amino acids. Germline CDR1 and CDR2: PRHDT and FYEKMQ (reference sequence). V gave up 5 bases and J gave up 15 bases, with 17 bases separating them. CDR3 sequence (DNA): TGTGCCAGCAGCGGGGGAGACAGGACAGCGTTCTTC. Residues: CASSGGDRTAFF.

The CDR3 here is CATSGTGRHTQYF. The DNA for the CDR3 is TGTGCCACCTCCGGGACAGGGCGGCATACGCAGTATTTT. The rearrangement joins TRBV10-3 to TRBJ2-3; 9 positions match TRBD1. J was trimmed by 7 bases and V by 10 bases; bases with no gene match: 9. The CDR3 is made up of 13 amino acids. Looked up from germline, CDR1 is ENHRY and CDR2 is SYGVKD.

The rearrangement links TRBV5-6 to TRBJ2-2; no firm D call. V lost 1 base, J lost 7 bases, and 11 bases lay in between. Germline V gene sequence: CDR1 SGHDT, CDR2 YYEEEE. The CDR3 is 14 amino acids. For the CDR3, the DNA is TGTGCCAGCAGCTTGCCCGGGTTTGGCGGGGAGCTGTTTTTT. Encoded protein: CASSLPGFGGELFF.

This chain connects TRBV18 to TRBJ2-7, with TRBD1 matching over 7 bases. CDR1 is KGHSH, CDR2 LQKENI, per germline. J lost 5 bases, V lost 4 bases, and 11 bases had no gene match. This CDR3 region has 15 residues. The CDR3 is CASSLFVGGQNEQYF. Here the CDR3 DNA reads TGTGCCAGCTCACTTTTCGTAGGGGGCCAGAACGAGCAGTACTTC.

The chain couples TRBV6-5 to TRBJ1-4, with 9 positions matching TRBD1. From germline, CDR1 is MNHEY and CDR2 SVGAGI. This CDR3 is 14 amino acids long. V shed 2 bases and J 10 bases; nucleotides not matched to a gene: 5. This CDR3 reads CASSYGTGLGKLFF. DNA of the CDR3: TGTGCCAGCAGTTACGGGACAGGGCTCGGAAAACTGTTTTTT.

V usage is TRBV30 and J usage is TRBJ2-7; a weak D match, TRBD2 (6 bases). Looked up from germline, CDR1 is GTSNPN and CDR2 is SVGIG (reference sequence). The CDR3 sequence is 17 residues long. Between the trimmed V and J ends, which lost 3 bases and 3 bases, there was a span of 24 bases. CDR3 DNA: TGTGCCTGGAGCAATTACCCGGGAGACAGTCGCGGCTACGAGCAGTACTTC. This encodes CAWSNYPGDSRGYEQYF.

In this sample, this clone turned up a few times. This chain joins TRBV28 and TRBJ1-4, with 9 bases identical to TRBD1. The CDR3 loop spans 15 amino acids. With 4 bases clipped from V and 7 bases from J, the junction kept 7 bases outside the gene matches. Germline CDR1 and CDR2: MDHEN and SYDVKM. This chain's CDR3 is CASSSRQGVSEKLFF. The CDR3 DNA sequence: TGTGCCAGCAGTTCCCGACAGGGGGTATCTGAAAAACTGTTTTTT.

CDR3 bases: TGTGCCAGCAGCCCACAAGGCCGGACAGGGTTGGGCTACACCTTC. It yields the protein CASSPQGRTGLGYTF. The chain joins TRBV7-2 to TRBJ1-2; 8 positions match TRBD1. J was trimmed by 8 bases and V by 5 bases; bases with no gene match: 13. The CDR3 extends over 15 amino acids. Germline loops: CDR1 SGHTA, CDR2 FQGNSA.

V and J are TRBV29-1 and TRBJ2-7; tentative D call: TRBD1 (6 bases). The CDR3 totals 14 residues. The ends were cut back, 6 bases at V and 1 base at J, with 16 bases in the middle. The germline V gene has CDR1 SQVTM and CDR2 ANQGSEA. The CDR3 nucleotides are TGCAGCGTGGGGGCTGGGCTAGCTTCCTACGAGCAGTACTTC. Translation gives CSVGAGLASYEQYF.

This chain connects TRBV7-8 to TRBJ1-5, with 11 bases that match TRBD1. Germline-derived CDR1 and CDR2 are SGHVS and FQNEAQ. The V and J ends lost 5 bases and 9 bases, in that order; junction bases with no gene match: 6. The CDR3 is made up of 14 amino acids. CDR3 DNA sequence: TGTGCCAGCAGCACCCGGGACAGGGGGTGGCCCCAGCATTTT. Residues: CASSTRDRGWPQHF.

J is TRBJ2-3 and V is TRBV13; TRBD1 matches 8 bases. After removal of 0 bases from V and 11 bases from J, the junction contained 10 bases not matched to a gene. The germline CDR1 and CDR2 sequences are PRHDT and FYEKMQ (reference sequence). This CDR3 is built from 15 residues. The CDR3: CASSLGGQAGGRQYF. CDR3 nucleotide sequence: TGTGCCAGCAGCTTAGGGGGACAGGCAGGAGGGAGGCAGTATTTT.

This clone occurred a few times. A read error may produce the germline difference seen at one junction end. The chain carries TRBV3-1 (or the pseudogene TRBV3-2) and TRBJ2-7; 7 bases fit TRBD1. CDR3 length: 15 residues. Germline V gene data show CDR1 as LGHDT and CDR2 as YNNKEL (reference sequence). CDR3 residues: CASSRQGQTSHEQYF. For the CDR3, the DNA is TGTGCCAGCAGCCGTCAGGGACAGACCTCCCACGAGCAGTACTTC.

V usage is TRBV5-1 and J usage is TRBJ2-2, with D maybe TRBD2 (6 bases). From germline, CDR1 is SGHRS and CDR2 YFSETQ. The length of the CDR3 is 14 residues. V lost 2 bases and J lost 6, with 11 bases in between. The CDR3 DNA sequence: TGCGCCAGCAGCTTTGGGACTGCAGCCGGGGAGCTGTTTTTT. The encoded protein is CASSFGTAAGELFF.

The rearrangement uses TRBV2 and TRBJ1-5; 7 bases map to TRBD1. V trimming: 7 bases; J trimming: 6 bases; junction bases outside the gene matches: 12. CDR1 is SNHLY and CDR2 is FYNNEI in the germline V gene. This CDR3 is 15 amino acids long. The CDR3 loop reads CASTMQTGVGQPQHF. The CDR3 bases are TGTGCCAGCACGATGCAAACAGGGGTAGGTCAGCCCCAGCATTTT.

J is TRBJ1-1 and V is TRBV5-5; 8 bases match TRBD1. Germline V lookup: CDR1 SGHKS, CDR2 YYEKEE (reference sequence). The CDR3 has 14 amino acids. The ends lost 5 bases at V and 1 base at J; junction bases unmatched: 4. CDR3 DNA: TGTGCCAGCAGACCCGGGACAGGGAACACTGAAGCTTTCTTT. It is translated as CASRPGTGNTEAFF.